A selection of T cell receptor beta chains follows, all from one sample in a study of T cells in Graves' hyperthyroidism and ophthalmopathy. TCRdb analysed the multiplex PCR reads with MiXCR anew, one entry per CDR3 protein. The data show over 450,000 distinct CDR3 sequences, with approximately 15% seen just once and around a sixth held by the top ten. Sequenced material: blood. These receptors came from a woman aged 18 to 35 with Graves' hyperthyroidism. The CDR3 runs from the conserved cysteine through the conserved F or W. D genes are given only for firm matches. Not all rows give a size; the values are once, few, many and, for expanded clones, a class.

-	TRBV20-1	many	TRBJ1-2	TGCAGTGCTAGAGGGGTAGATGGCTACACCTTC	CSARGVDGYTF
TRBD2	TRBV7-9	few	TRBJ2-1	TGTGCCAGCAGCTCCAACAGGGGGGAGCCTAGCGGGAGGGAAAACAATGAGCAGTTCTTC	CASSSNRGEPSGRENNEQFF
TRBD1	TRBV24-1	-	TRBJ1-2	TGTGCCACCAGTGACAGGGGGCGGGGCGACTATGGCTACACCTTC	CATSDRGRGDYGYTF
TRBD1	TRBV27	many	TRBJ1-2	TGTGCCAGCAGTGTGTTAGGAAGGACAGGGCCCATAAGCTACACCTTC	CASSVLGRTGPISYTF
-	TRBV5-8	-	TRBJ1-2	TGTGCCAGCAGCTTGTCGCAGACAAGACACTATGGCTACACCTTC	CASSLSQTRHYGYTF
-	TRBV19	-	TRBJ1-1	TGTGCCAGTAGTCCCCGGTTTGGGGGGCACACTGAAGCTTTCTTT	CASSPRFGGHTEAFF
-	TRBV30	many	TRBJ1-4	TGTGCCTGGAGTGTAAGCGGGGTACCTAATGAAAAACTGTTTTTT	CAWSVSGVPNEKLFF
-	TRBV29-1	many	TRBJ1-2	TGCAGCGTTGAAGAGGGGGGGGCAGGGCATGGCTACACCTTC	CSVEEGGAGHGYTF
TRBD2	TRBV6-1	many	TRBJ2-1	TGTGCCAGCACCCATGGACTAGCGGGACTAGGGGGCAATGAGCAGTTCTTC	CASTHGLAGLGGNEQFF
-	TRBV28	many	TRBJ1-6	TGTGCCAGCAGTTCCCGGGAAGTGAGGTCACCCCTCCACTTT	CASSSREVRSPLHF
TRBD1	TRBV28	many	TRBJ1-2	TGTGCCAGCAGTTATTCCGGGACAGGGAGGGACTATGGCTACACCTTC	CASSYSGTGRDYGYTF
-	TRBV18	many	TRBJ2-7	TGTGCCAGCTCACCAACCGGGAACGACGAGCAGTACTTC	CASSPTGNDEQYF
-	TRBV3-1	many	TRBJ2-3	TGTGCCAGCAGCCAAGGCGGGATTAACACAGATACGCAGTATTTT	CASSQGGINTDTQYF
-	TRBV10-2	-	TRBJ2-7	TGCGCCACCGAGGGGGGGGAGCAGTACTTC	CATEGGEQYF
-	TRBV7-3	many	TRBJ1-6	TGTGCCAGCAGCTTCAATCCAGGGATCGCACCCCTCCACTTT	CASSFNPGIAPLHF
TRBD2	TRBV11-3	many	TRBJ2-3	TGTGCCAGCAGCAAGGGGACTAGCGGGAGGACAGATACGCAGTATTTT	CASSKGTSGRTDTQYF
-	TRBV9	many	TRBJ2-7	TGTGCCAGCAGCGGACAGGATAGCGAGCAGTACTTC	CASSGQDSEQYF
-	TRBV6-1	-	TRBJ2-1	TGTGCCAGCATGCAGACGCGCTCCTACAATGAGCAATTCTTC	CASMQTRSYNEQFF
-	TRBV6-1	-	TRBJ2-3	TGTGCCAGCAGGGGACACTTGGGTCAAGGGGGGGATACGCAGTATTTT	CASRGHLGQGGDTQYF
-	TRBV30	many	TRBJ1-6	TGTGCCTGCCACCCAGGGTTGGATTCACCCCTCCACTTT	CACHPGLDSPLHF
-	TRBV14	-	TRBJ1-6	TGTGCCAGCAGCCGAACGACTGGCTATAATCCACCCCTCCACTTT	CASSRTTGYNPPLHF
-	TRBV27	-	TRBJ2-7	TGTGCCAGCAGTTTAGAGGGACTCATATACGAGCAGTACTTC	CASSLEGLIYEQYF
-	TRBV30	many	TRBJ1-1	TGTGCCTGGAGTGTTGCAGGGGTGAACACTGAAGCTTTCTTT	CAWSVAGVNTEAFF
TRBD2	TRBV7-6	many	TRBJ2-5	TGTGCCAGCAGCTCCCCACTAGCGGGGAAGACCCAGTACTTC	CASSSPLAGKTQYF
-	TRBV24-1	many	TRBJ1-2	TGTGCCACCAGTGTGGGGAAGAACTATGGCTACACCTTC	CATSVGKNYGYTF
-	TRBV12-3/TRBV12-4	-	TRBJ1-1	TGTGCCAGCAGTTACCGGGGGGGGTGGACTGAAGCTTTCTTT	CASSYRGGWTEAFF
-	TRBV12-3/TRBV12-4	many	TRBJ1-2	TGTGCCACCCAGGACAGAGTCGGCTATGGCTACACCTTC	CATQDRVGYGYTF
-	TRBV5-6	-	TRBJ1-2	TGTGCCAGCAGCTTCACAAGGGACTATGGCTACACCTTC	CASSFTRDYGYTF
-	TRBV7-3	few	TRBJ1-1	TGTGCCAGCAGCTTAGTAGGGTCGCCCACTGAAGCTTTCTTT	CASSLVGSPTEAFF
TRBD1	TRBV2	many	TRBJ1-2	TGTGCCAGCAGTGACCCGGACAGGGCCTCCTATGGCTACACCTTC	CASSDPDRASYGYTF
-	TRBV12-3/TRBV12-4	many	TRBJ2-3	TGTGCCAGCAGTTTTAGGGGAGGCCGCACAGATACGCAGTATTTT	CASSFRGGRTDTQYF
-	TRBV10-2	many	TRBJ2-7	TGCGCCAGCAGTCCAGTCTTGCCCTACGAGCAGTACTTC	CASSPVLPYEQYF
-	TRBV28	many	TRBJ1-6	TGTGCCAGCAGTTTAGGGCAGAATAATTCACCCCTCCACTTT	CASSLGQNNSPLHF
-	TRBV19	many	TRBJ2-4	TGTGCCAGTAGTATAAGCGTGGTAGCCAAAAACATTCAGTACTTC	CASSISVVAKNIQYF
TRBD2	TRBV11-3	many	TRBJ2-7	TGTGCCAGCAGCTTAGACACTAGCGGGCTCAACTCCTACGAGCAGTACTTC	CASSLDTSGLNSYEQYF
TRBD2	TRBV7-3	many	TRBJ2-1	TGTGCCAGCAGTTTGCTAGCGGGAGGCTACAATGAGCAGTTCTTC	CASSLLAGGYNEQFF
-	TRBV4-1	many	TRBJ1-1	TGCGCCAGCAGCCAAGGCCGGACCACAGGGTACACTGAAGCTTTCTTT	CASSQGRTTGYTEAFF
TRBD2	TRBV18	few	TRBJ2-3	TGTGCCAGCTCACCCCCGCGTGCTAGCGGGAGTTTCCCAGATACGCAGTATTTT	CASSPPRASGSFPDTQYF
-	TRBV18	many	TRBJ2-1	TGTGCCAGCTCCAATTACAGAGACAATGAGCAGTTCTTC	CASSNYRDNEQFF
-	TRBV30	few	TRBJ1-6	TGTGCCTGGTACCGTGGTATCGGGTCACCCCTCCACTTT	CAWYRGIGSPLHF
-	TRBV30	-	TRBJ1-6	TGTGCCTGGAGTGACGGGGCCAGATATTCACCCCTCCACTTT	CAWSDGARYSPLHF
-	TRBV30	-	TRBJ1-6	TGTGCCTGGAGTGTACTTGGCATGCAGAATTCACCCCTCCACTTT	CAWSVLGMQNSPLHF
-	TRBV28	-	TRBJ2-7	TGTGCCAGCAGGGACAGCAGAACCTACGAGCAGTACTTC	CASRDSRTYEQYF
-	TRBV9	many	TRBJ1-1	TGTGCCAGCAGCGTAGAATCAGGGCTGAACACTGAAGCTTTCTTT	CASSVESGLNTEAFF
TRBD1	TRBV13	-	TRBJ1-1	TGTGCCAGCAGCTTATGGACAGGGGAAGGGTATGCTTTCTTT	CASSLWTGEGYAFF
-	TRBV6-2/TRBV6-3	many	TRBJ1-5	TGTGCCAGCAGTTACAAAGAAACAGGGCGCGGTCAGCCCCAGCATTTT	CASSYKETGRGQPQHF
TRBD2	TRBV19	many	TRBJ2-1	TGTGCCAGTAGTGAATTAGCGGGAGGGCTCTACAATGAGCAGTTCTTC	CASSELAGGLYNEQFF
TRBD2	TRBV20-1	-	TRBJ2-1	TGCAGCGCTAGCCCACTAGCGGGGGTCTACGATGAGCAGTTCTTC	CSASPLAGVYDEQFF
-	TRBV19	few	TRBJ2-5	TGTGCCAGTAGTCTTGCGGACCAAGAGACCCAGTACTTC	CASSLADQETQYF
-	TRBV20-1	many	TRBJ2-5	TGCAGTGCTAGCCCAGGCGGGGGCGGAGAGACCCAGTACTTC	CSASPGGGGETQYF
-	TRBV6-2/TRBV6-3	-	TRBJ2-1	TGTGCCAGCAGTCCCAGCTACTCCTACAATGAGCAGTTCTTC	CASSPSYSYNEQFF
TRBD1	TRBV30	many	TRBJ2-5	TGTGCCTGGGGACAGGCAGGAGAGACCCAGTACTTC	CAWGQAGETQYF
TRBD2	TRBV19	-	TRBJ2-5	TGTGCCAGTAGTACTCCGGGACTAGCGGGAACTAAGCCCCAGTACTTC	CASSTPGLAGTKPQYF
-	TRBV5-1	-	TRBJ2-1	TGCGCCAGCAGCCCCCCCGGGAGATGGGAGCAGTTCTTC	CASSPPGRWEQFF
TRBD2	TRBV7-9	-	TRBJ2-1	TGTGCCAGCAGCTCATCGGGACTAGCGGGAGGGTCGGCCTACAATGAGCAGTTCTTC	CASSSSGLAGGSAYNEQFF
-	TRBV11-3	-	TRBJ2-3	TGTGCCAGCAGCTTAGAGAACGGAGGGGCTGATACGCAGTATTTT	CASSLENGGADTQYF